This TCR beta chain was profiled in a study of CD8 T cells in Susac syndrome. Study conclusions and caveats: The study's TCR sequencing and HLA analysis covered a relatively small number of individuals, and the study acknowledged this.

On this clonotype: What it binds is unknown.

The T cells that were sequenced for TCR beta were CD8+ and CD4+ cells from blood. Relapsing-remitting disease, either stable or active, was present in the multiple sclerosis controls, who were treatment-naive patients. Negative isolation was used for CD8+ and CD4+ T cells and FACS enrichment for TEMRA cells. V lost 5 bases to trimming and J lost 4 bases, with 18 bases between them. The CDR3 is made up of 16 amino acids. After extraction with the RNeasy kit, 0.5 to 1 ug of the RNA was reverse transcribed using random hexamers. TCRdb reprocessed the immunoSEQ multiplex PCR reads via MiXCR and lists one record per CDR3 protein. The table includes roughly 120,000 distinct CDR3 sequences, approximately 94% detected once.

The sample comprised CD4+ T cells from PBMCs. V and J are TRBV12-3 or TRBV12-4 and TRBJ1-5; D is possibly TRBD1 (5 bases). The sequence was collected from a human donor with multiple sclerosis. CDR3 residues: CASSKTPGADNQPQHF. CDR3 DNA sequence: TGTGCCAGCAGTAAGACACCCGGGGCCGATAATCAGCCCCAGCATTTT.